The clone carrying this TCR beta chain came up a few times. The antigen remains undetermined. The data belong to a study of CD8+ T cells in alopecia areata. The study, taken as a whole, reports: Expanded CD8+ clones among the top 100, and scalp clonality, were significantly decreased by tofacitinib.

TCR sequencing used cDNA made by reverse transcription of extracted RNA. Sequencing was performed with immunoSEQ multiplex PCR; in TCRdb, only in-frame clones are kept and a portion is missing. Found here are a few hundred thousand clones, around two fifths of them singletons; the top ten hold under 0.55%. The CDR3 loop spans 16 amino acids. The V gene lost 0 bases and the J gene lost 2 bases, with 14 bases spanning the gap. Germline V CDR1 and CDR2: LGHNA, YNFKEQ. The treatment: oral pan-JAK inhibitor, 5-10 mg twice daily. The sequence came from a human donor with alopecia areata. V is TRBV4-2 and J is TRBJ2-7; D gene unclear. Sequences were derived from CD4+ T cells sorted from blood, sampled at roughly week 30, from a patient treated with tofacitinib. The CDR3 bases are TGTGCCAGCAGCCAAGAAACCCATGCGAGTACCTACGAGCAGTACTTC. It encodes CASSQETHASTYEQYF.